These 20 T cell receptor beta chains came from one sample sequenced in a study of cytomegalovirus exposure and HLA in healthy donors (dated by TCRdb to the late 2010s). Receptor libraries were prepared by the immunoSEQ multiplex PCR assay. For the multiplex PCR, a mixture combining 60 forward primers for TCR Vbeta segments and 13 reverse primers for TCR Jbeta segments was used. This is the immuneACCESS table as TCRdb keeps it, with only in-frame sequences that have V and J called. A part of the clones is gone; compared with another copy, unresolved V genes explain less than half, and the rest is unexplained. The sample table holds some 110,000 clones, of which 8.5% to 10% were seen once. Clones ranked in the top ten supply roughly 3.1% of the sample. The sample comprised PBMCs. These receptors came from a man under 40 in good health and CMV-seronegative.

This clone has only a few counts. V is TRBV5-1 and J is TRBJ2-2, with D maybe TRBD1 (5 bases). Trimming cost V 0 bases and J 7 bases, with 7 bases left between them. The CDR3 is 13 amino acids. Germline CDR1 is SGHRS and CDR2 is YFSETQ. CDR3 DNA sequence: TGCGCCAGCAGCTTGGAGGGGCACGGGGAGCTGTTTTTT. Amino acids: CASSLEGHGELFF.

This clone was detected only a few times. This chain links TRBV7-2 with TRBJ2-3, with TRBD2 matching 11 bases. There are 14 residues in the CDR3. V was pared by 7 bases and J by 6 bases, with 6 bases of the junction left unmatched. In germline, CDR1 is SGHTA, CDR2 FQGNSA. CDR3 DNA sequence: TGTGCCAGCACCCCGGGACTAGCGGTTGATACGCAGTATTTT. Translation: CASTPGLAVDTQYF.

The chain recombines TRBV30 with TRBJ1-1; D is undetermined. This CDR3 is 12 amino acids long. The germline V gene encodes CDR1 GTSNPN and CDR2 SVGIG (reference sequence). Trimming removed 4 bases from V and 4 bases from J, with 10 bases in between. The chain's CDR3 is CAWKVRLTEAFF. For the CDR3, the DNA is TGTGCCTGGAAGGTCCGACTCACTGAAGCTTTCTTT.

The gene calls are TRBV4-3 and TRBJ1-2; 10 bases match TRBD1. Looked up from germline, CDR1 is LGHNA and CDR2 is YSLEER. CDR3 length: 15 residues. The junction had 6 bases not matched to a gene; V was cut back by 2 bases and J by 6 bases. The CDR3 nucleotides read TGCGCCAGCAGCCAACAGACAGGGGGCAAGAATGGCTACACCTTC. Translation: CASSQQTGGKNGYTF.

This rearrangement joins TRBV13 to TRBJ2-2; 11 bases align to TRBD2. CDR1 is PRHDT and CDR2 is FYEKMQ in the germline V gene (reference sequence). The V gene end was trimmed by 7 bases and the J gene end by 4 bases; junction bases not matched to a gene: 8. The CDR3 has 16 residues. The CDR3 sequence: CASIPPGTSGTGELFF. The CDR3 DNA reads as TGTGCCAGCATCCCTCCCGGGACTAGCGGCACCGGGGAGCTGTTTTTT.

The chain has TRBV27 and TRBJ2-4; TRBD2 might be the D (5 bases). The CDR3 runs to 14 residues. V was clipped by 2 bases and J by 6 bases, with 11 bases between them. Germline V gives CDR1 MNHEY, CDR2 SMNVEV (reference sequence). CDR3 nucleotide sequence: TGTGCCAGCAGTTTAGAGGGCCTTGGAAACATTCAGTACTTC. Amino acids: CASSLEGLGNIQYF.

CDR3 nucleotide sequence: TGCGCCAGCAGTCGGTTGACAGAGCCCACAGATACGCAGTATTTT. Protein: CASSRLTEPTDTQYF. This chain uses TRBV10-1 with TRBJ2-3; D might be TRBD1 (5 bases). This CDR3 has 15 amino acids. CDR1 WNHNN and CDR2 SYGVQD come from the germline V gene (reference sequence). V lost 5 bases to trimming and J lost 2 bases, with 14 bases between them.

The CDR3 is CASSQGQGVYEQYF. CDR3 coding DNA: TGCGCCAGCAGCCAGGGACAGGGGGTCTACGAGCAGTACTTC. This chain uses TRBV4-1 with TRBJ2-7; 11 bases align to TRBD1. With 3 bases clipped from V and 3 bases from J, the junction kept 1 base outside the gene matches. The CDR3 is made up of 14 amino acids. The germline gives CDR1 MGHRA, CDR2 YSYEKL.

The chain recombines TRBV7-8 with TRBJ2-7, with D perhaps matching TRBD1 (5 bases). Trimming pared 3 bases from V and 2 bases from J, leaving 8 bases between. This CDR3 contains 13 residues. Germline V gene lookup returns CDR1 SGHVS and CDR2 FQNEAQ. The CDR3 here is CASSLQGTYEQYF. CDR3 nucleotide sequence: TGTGCCAGCAGCTTGCAGGGAACCTACGAGCAGTACTTC.

This clone was detected only a few times. The chain has TRBV4-3 and TRBJ1-1, with no clear D. CDR3 length: 14 amino acids. V was cut by 2 bases and J by 1 base, with 8 bases left in between. CDR1 is LGHNA, CDR2 YSLEER, per germline. The CDR3 loop is CASSQWSGNTEAFF. CDR3 sequence (DNA): TGCGCCAGCAGCCAATGGTCAGGGAACACTGAAGCTTTCTTT.

The chain combines TRBV28 with TRBJ2-5; D is ambiguous. CDR1 and CDR2 from the germline V gene are MDHEN and SYDVKM. The CDR3 spans 12 residues. V was trimmed by 4 bases and J by 4 bases, leaving 7 bases between them. The chain's CDR3 is CASSSVLETQYF. Written as DNA, the CDR3 is TGTGCCAGCAGTTCCGTATTAGAGACCCAGTACTTC.

This clone was seen only a few times. Other DNA sequences in this sample translate to the same CDR3. This rearrangement joins TRBV9 to TRBJ2-1; D is possibly TRBD1 (5 bases). The CDR3 has 13 residues. The V gene lost 2 bases and the J gene lost 4 bases, with 7 bases spanning the gap. The V gene's germline CDR1 is SGDLS and CDR2 YYNGEE. CDR3 residues: CASSVAGYNEQFF. Here the CDR3 DNA reads TGTGCCAGCAGCGTGGCAGGGTACAATGAGCAGTTCTTC.

For the CDR3, the DNA is TGTGCCAGCAGCGTAGGAGGAGCGGGAGATCACGAGCAGTACTTC. It is translated as CASSVGGAGDHEQYF. The V gene is TRBV9, the J gene TRBJ2-5, with 8 bases that match TRBD2. The DNA end lines up better with TRBJ2-7; the J call may be wrong. Germline loops: CDR1 SGDLS, CDR2 YYNGEE. This CDR3 contains 15 residues.

This clone has just a few counts. The chain joins TRBV6-1 to TRBJ2-5; perhaps TRBD2 as D (5 bases). CDR3 length: 12 residues. Germline-derived CDR1 and CDR2 are MNHNS and SASEGT. V lost 7 bases to trimming and J lost 1 base, with 7 bases between them. This CDR3 reads CASIGSQETQYF. The CDR3 bases are TGTGCCAGCATAGGGAGCCAAGAGACCCAGTACTTC.

This clone has a handful of counts. The CDR3 protein is CASSRSQGTYEQYF. The CDR3 region has the DNA TGTGCCAGCAGCCGCTCCCAGGGCACTTACGAGCAGTACTTC. The V call is TRBV14, the J call TRBJ2-7; tentatively, D is TRBD1 (5 bases). Germline assignment: CDR1 SGHDN and CDR2 FVKESK. CDR3 length equals 14 residues. V was pared by 4 bases and J by 4 bases, with 14 bases between.

The table lists this clone with a few counts. This chain joins TRBV7-9 and TRBJ2-7, with no clear D. The CDR3 sequence is 13 residues long. The germline V and J ends were trimmed by 1 base and 6 bases, with 10 bases remaining between them. CDR1 is SEHNR, CDR2 FQNEAQ, per germline (reference sequence). The DNA of the CDR3 is TGTGCCAGCAGCTTAGAACCGACAAGCGAGCAGTACTTC. This translates into CASSLEPTSEQYF.

This chain joins TRBV5-6 and TRBJ2-7; 7 nucleotides agree with TRBD2. Germline V lookup: CDR1 SGHDT, CDR2 YYEEEE. The length of the CDR3 is 14 residues. Trimming at V came to 1 base and at J to 1 base, leaving 2 bases not matched to a gene. The CDR3 bases are TGTGCCAGCAGCTTGAGCGGGACGTCCTACGAGCAGTACTTC. Translated: CASSLSGTSYEQYF. Full variable domain (missing parts from reference TRBV5-6 and TRBJ2-7): DAGVTQSPTHLIKTRGQQVTLRCSPKSGHDTVSWYQQALGQGPQFIFQYYEEEERQRGNFPDRFSGHQFPNYSSELNVNALLLGDSALYLCASSLSGTSYEQYFGPGTRLTVT.

This clone has just a few counts. V is TRBV4-1 and J is TRBJ1-1; D is unclear. The germline gives CDR1 MGHRA, CDR2 YSYEKL. The CDR3 totals 16 residues. The V end lost 2 bases, the J end lost 1 base, and 14 bases lay between the germline ends. The CDR3 sequence: CASSQIPTDPNTEAFF. CDR3 DNA: TGCGCCAGCAGCCAAATTCCTACAGACCCGAACACTGAAGCTTTCTTT.

The chain couples TRBV5-4 to TRBJ1-2; 7 positions agree with TRBD1. Germline V lookup: CDR1 SGHNT, CDR2 YYREEE (reference sequence). With V trimmed by 4 bases and J by 0 bases, 6 bases remained unmatched. CDR3 length: 15 amino acids. CDR3 DNA sequence: TGTGCCAGCAGCAGAACCGGGACAGCTAACTATGGCTACACCTTC. Translating gives CASSRTGTANYGYTF.

There are a few counts of this clone. Other nucleotide sequences in the sample specify the same CDR3. V usage is TRBV28 and J usage is TRBJ1-3; D is undetermined. The germline CDR1 and CDR2 sequences are MDHEN and SYDVKM. The CDR3 covers 12 residues. The V gene lost 5 bases and the J gene lost 2 bases, with 4 bases spanning the gap. As DNA, the CDR3 is TGTGCCAGCAGTCTAACTGGAAACACCATATATTTT. Translation: CASSLTGNTIYF.